The 8 T cell receptor beta chains given below trace back to one sample, sequenced in a study of CD8+ T cells in alopecia areata. Sequencing relied on a cDNA template that was reverse transcribed from extracted RNA. TCRdb keeps only in-frame clones here, not all; method: immunoSEQ multiplex PCR. The table lists 70,000 or so clones, 29% of them singletons. As for treatment: oral pan-JAK inhibitor, 5-10 mg twice daily. This specimen was CD8+ T cells sorted from blood, taken at week 4, from a patient treated with tofacitinib. The receptors shown here come from a human donor with alopecia areata.

The chain has TRBV15 and TRBJ2-1, with D possibly matching TRBD2 (5 bases). There are 14 residues in the CDR3. From germline, CDR1 is LNHNV and CDR2 YYDKDF (reference sequence). V was shortened by 6 bases and J by 5 bases, with 14 bases between the two germline ends. DNA for the CDR3: TGTGCCACCAGGTCAGGCGCGAGGGACAATGAGCAGTTCTTC. It encodes CATRSGARDNEQFF.

This clone was observed a few times. The chain couples TRBV30 to TRBJ2-7, with 8 bases that match TRBD2. The V and J ends lost 8 bases and 1 base, in that order; junction bases with no gene match: 7. The germline CDR1 and CDR2 sequences are GTSNPN and SVGIG (reference sequence). This CDR3 is built from 13 residues. The CDR3 spells CARGGGRSYEQYF. Written as DNA, the CDR3 is TGTGCCCGGGGGGGCGGGAGGTCCTACGAGCAGTACTTC.

The chain has TRBV29-1 and TRBJ2-5; 14 nucleotides line up with TRBD2. V was pared by 6 bases and J by 3 bases, with 9 bases of the junction left unmatched. Germline CDR1 reads SQVTM; CDR2 reads ANQGSEA. The CDR3 contains 16 residues. The CDR3 loop is CSVSGTSGSQKETQYF. The CDR3 DNA follows: TGCAGCGTGTCCGGGACTAGCGGGAGTCAAAAAGAGACCCAGTACTTC.

J is TRBJ2-2 and V is TRBV2; D call uncertain. The germline V gene has CDR1 SNHLY and CDR2 FYNNEI. V was pared by 6 bases and J by 5 bases, with 7 bases between. CDR3 length equals 12 residues. Here the CDR3 reads CASSLDTGELFF. The CDR3 DNA reads TGTGCCAGCAGCCTCGATACCGGGGAGCTGTTTTTT.

This clone was observed a handful of times. Here the CDR3 DNA reads TGCAGCGTTTCGGGACTAGCGGGAAGGTACGAGCAGTACTTC. Residues: CSVSGLAGRYEQYF. This chain connects TRBV29-1 to TRBJ2-7; 13 positions agree with TRBD2. The CDR3 is made up of 14 amino acids. The germline gives CDR1 SQVTM, CDR2 ANQGSEA. Unmatched junction bases numbered 5, after V lost 5 bases and J lost 4 bases.

The sample holds a few counts of this clone. The chain has TRBV29-1 and TRBJ2-5; D ambiguous. Trimming stripped 6 bases from V and 4 bases from J, with 12 bases between. Germline V lookup: CDR1 SQVTM, CDR2 ANQGSEA. CDR3 length: 12 amino acids. CDR3 sequence (DNA): TGCAGCGTACTATCCTCGGGAGAGACCCAGTACTTC. This translates into CSVLSSGETQYF.

The rearrangement joins TRBV29-1 to TRBJ1-5; 7 nucleotides align to TRBD1. CDR1 SQVTM and CDR2 ANQGSEA come from the germline V gene. The length of the CDR3 is 13 residues. The J segment lost 5 bases and the V segment lost 5 bases, leaving 6 bases of the junction unmatched. The CDR3 spells CSVRGRGDQPQHF. The CDR3 DNA follows: TGCAGCGTTCGAGGCAGGGGGGATCAGCCCCAGCATTTT.

The V gene is TRBV29-1, the J gene TRBJ2-1, with D unresolved. This CDR3 spans 12 amino acids. Between the trimmed V and J ends, which lost 5 bases and 0 bases, there was a span of 5 bases. From germline, CDR1 is SQVTM and CDR2 ANQGSEA. In DNA form, the CDR3 reads TGCAGCGTTCGTAGCTCCTACAATGAGCAGTTCTTC. Translation gives CSVRSSYNEQFF.